Below, 10 T cell receptor beta chains from the same sample are listed, as sequenced in a study of CD8+CD57+ T cells in acquired aplastic anemia. The authors sequenced patients whose flow cytometry had shown CD8+CD57+ cell expansion. Profiles of TCR beta VDJ and CDR3 were generated from a genomic DNA template. TCRdb reprocessed the reads with MiXCR, giving one entry per CDR3 protein. This table has just over 200,000 distinct CDR3 sequences, roughly 60% appearing once. Sequencing used sorted CD4+, CD8+, or CD8+CD57+ T cells (not recorded which) from PBMCs. The receptor source for this set is a human donor with aplastic anemia.

The rearrangement joins TRBV11-3 to TRBJ2-1, with 8 bases matching TRBD1. CDR1 and CDR2 from the germline V gene are SGHNT and YENEEA. The CDR3 has 13 amino acids. Trimming removed 9 bases from V and 8 bases from J; junction bases left unmatched: 9. DNA for the CDR3: TGTGCCAGAAGACAGGGGAGCCGGTATGAGCAGTTCTTC. Translation gives CARRQGSRYEQFF.

This clonotype turned up a few times. A junction boundary mismatches the germline segment, possibly from a read error. V gene TRBV6-1 combines with J gene TRBJ2-7, with D possibly matching TRBD1 (5 bases). The CDR3 loop spans 15 amino acids. CDR1 and CDR2 (germline): MNHNS, SASEGT. CDR3 region: CAISEMVQGAYEQYF. The CDR3 DNA reads as TGTGCCATCAGTGAAATGGTTCAAGGGGCCTACGAGCAGTACTTC.

This clonotype came up many times. The chain joins TRBV28 to TRBJ2-7, with 8 bases that match TRBD1. CDR1 is MDHEN and CDR2 is SYDVKM in the germline V gene. The CDR3 loop spans 14 amino acids. The V and J ends lost 6 bases and 4 bases, in that order; junction bases with no gene match: 8. CDR3: CASRLMQGAYEQYF. CDR3 nucleotides: TGTGCCAGCAGGCTTATGCAGGGGGCGTACGAGCAGTACTTC. The full variable domain, rest sourced from reference TRBV28 and TRBJ2-7, is DVKVTQSSRYLVKRTGEKVFLECVQDMDHENMFWYRQDPGLGLRLIYFSYDVKMKEKGDIPEGYSVSREKKERFSLILESASTNQTSMYLCASRLMQGAYEQYFGPGTRLTVT.

The chain recombines TRBV19 with TRBJ1-1, with unresolved D. Trimming took off 5 bases at V and 1 base at J, with 5 bases between the two ends. Germline V gene sequence: CDR1 LNHDA, CDR2 SQIVND (reference sequence). CDR3 length equals 12 residues. The CDR3 DNA reads as TGTGCCAGTAGTTGGTGGAACACTGAAGCTTTCTTT. Translation: CASSWWNTEAFF.

This clonotype turned up a few times. The chain carries TRBV25-1 and TRBJ2-1; possibly TRBD2 for D (5 bases). CDR3 size: 15 residues. Germline loops: CDR1 MGHDK, CDR2 SYGVNS. Trimming took 4 bases from V and 7 from J, leaving 17 bases between them. CDR3 coding DNA: TGTGCCAGCAGTGTATTTGGTCTAGCTGGGAATGAGCAGTTCTTC. Translated: CASSVFGLAGNEQFF.

Only a few counts were recorded for this clonotype. The chain is built from TRBV29-1 and TRBJ2-1; 9 bases are a match to TRBD2. The germline V gene has CDR1 SQVTM and CDR2 ANQGSEA. V was pared by 6 bases and J by 7 bases, with 7 bases of the junction left unmatched. CDR3 size: 13 residues. The CDR3 DNA sequence: TGCAGCGTGGCCTCTAGCGGGAATAATGAGCAGTTCTTC. It codes for CSVASSGNNEQFF.

Worth noting for this clonotype: At one end the junction does not follow the germline gene, possibly because of a read error. The genes are TRBV5-1 and TRBJ2-2, with 10 bases fitting TRBD1. The germline V gene encodes CDR1 SGHRS and CDR2 YFSETQ. CDR3 size: 15 residues. CDR3 amino acids: CASSWTGGSAGELFF. In nucleotides, the CDR3 is TGTGCCAGCAGCTGGACAGGGGGATCTGCCGGGGAGCTGTTTTTT.

This clonotype was recorded at least ten times. For the CDR3, the DNA is TGTGCCAGCAGCCAGGGACAGGGGGCTTCCTATGGCTACACCTTC. It translates to CASSQGQGASYGYTF. The chain employs TRBV5-8 and TRBJ1-2; TRBD1 matches at 12 bases. Germline CDR1 is SGHTS and CDR2 is YDEGEE. The CDR3 consists of 15 residues. V was pared by 4 bases and J by 4 bases, with 5 bases of the junction left unmatched. Looking up the rest from reference TRBV5-8 and TRBJ1-2 gives the full variable domain: EAGVTQSPTHLIKTRGQQATLRCSPISGHTSVYWYQQALGLGLQFLLWYDEGEERNRGNFPPRFSGRQFPNYSSELNVNALELEDSALYLCASSQGQGASYGYTFGSGTRLTVV.

The rearrangement uses TRBV10-3 and TRBJ1-2; D call uncertain. The V end was cut by 2 bases, the J end by 4 bases, with 11 bases between. The germline gives CDR1 ENHRY, CDR2 SYGVKD. The CDR3 loop spans 14 amino acids. The CDR3 loop reads CAISEGDNRYGYTF. Here the CDR3 DNA reads TGTGCCATCAGTGAGGGTGACAATCGCTATGGCTACACCTTC.

The chain uses TRBV5-5 and TRBJ2-5; TRBD2 matches 8 bases. This CDR3 region has 17 residues. Losses at the gene ends were 0 bases for V and 4 bases for J; bases not matched to a gene: 11. CDR1 is SGHKS, CDR2 YYEKEE, per germline (reference sequence). CDR3 sequence: CASSLVRGSGGGETQYF. In nucleotides, the CDR3 is TGTGCCAGCAGCTTGGTCCGGGGAAGCGGGGGCGGAGAGACCCAGTACTTC.